This entry describes one TCR beta chain. Its antigen remains unidentified. V trimming: 2 bases; J trimming: 2 bases; junction bases outside the gene matches: 8. Germline loops: CDR1 LNHNV, CDR2 YYDKDF (reference sequence). The CDR3 extends over 16 amino acids. In the CD4+ fraction, cells were divided into CD45RA+ naive and CD45RA-negative memory subsets. The data derive from a study of shared clonotypes between healthy human individuals. Looking at the study overall: For every donor, three CD4 naive, three CD4 memory, two CD8 naive and one CD8 memory plates were used.

Deep level was the assay's run setting. Here immunoSEQ multiplex PCR was the method, and the copy in TCRdb shows in-frame clones only, minus some. Of over a million clones in the sample, approximately 98.5% were seen once. Study conclusions and caveats: Depth of sequencing was expected to influence donor clonotype sharing.

The sequence was collected from a man younger than 40 in good health. The chain uses TRBV15 and TRBJ2-7; 8 nucleotides agree with TRBD1. Specimen: naive CD4+ T cells sorted from blood. Described subset: CD45RA+ positively selected. In DNA form, the CDR3 reads TGTGCCACCAGCAGATCCCGGGACAGGAGGCCCTACGAGCAGTACTTC. Translation gives CATSRSRDRRPYEQYF. Variable domain in full (rest from reference TRBV15 and TRBJ2-7): DAMVIQNPRYQVTQFGKPVTLSCSQTLNHNVMYWYQQKSSQAPKLLFHYYDKDFNNEADTPDNFQSRRPNTSFCFLDIRSPGLGDTAMYLCATSRSRDRRPYEQYFGPGTRLTVT.